These 5 T cell receptor beta chains came from one sample sequenced in a study of PD-L1 blockade in urothelial cancer. Generated by immunoSEQ multiplex PCR, the TCRdb table keeps only in-frame clones and is missing some. The profile shows tens of thousands of clones, 90% of them singletons. The sample in question was PBMCs, obtained around atezolizumab (anti-PD-L1) treatment. The source of these receptors is a man between 60 and 75 years old with urothelial cancer.

The chain couples TRBV7-9 to TRBJ2-7, with TRBD2 identical over 12 bases. V lost 4 bases and J lost 2; bases outside the gene matches: 3. Germline loops: CDR1 SEHNR, CDR2 FQNEAQ (reference sequence). There are 15 residues in the CDR3. DNA for the CDR3: TGTGCCAGCAGCTCCCTAGCGGGAGGGCCCTACGAGCAGTACTTC. As protein: CASSSLAGGPYEQYF.

This clone appeared a single time. This chain connects TRBV7-9 to TRBJ2-5, with TRBD1 matching over 7 bases. Trimming at V came to 3 bases and at J to 3 bases, leaving 4 bases not matched to a gene. The CDR3 is made up of 14 amino acids. CDR1 is SEHNR, CDR2 FQNEAQ, per germline (reference sequence). The CDR3 DNA is TGTGCCAGCAGCTTTTCGGACAGGAAAGAGACCCAGTACTTC. The encoded protein is CASSFSDRKETQYF.

The chain has TRBV6-4 and TRBJ1-1; D uncertain. The CDR3 extends over 11 amino acids. V lost 7 bases to trimming and J lost 4 bases, with 7 bases between them. From germline, CDR1 is MRHNA and CDR2 SNTAGT. The CDR3 DNA is TGTGCCAGCAATCTAGCCACTGAAGCTTTCTTT. Its translation: CASNLATEAFF.

The J gene is TRBJ1-2, the V gene TRBV7-2, with TRBD1 identical over 11 bases. CDR3 length: 14 residues. J lost 4 bases, V lost 6 bases, and 4 bases had no gene match. The germline V gene encodes CDR1 SGHTA and CDR2 FQGNSA. This CDR3 is CASRAGTGGYGYTF. The CDR3 bases are TGTGCCAGCAGGGCCGGGACAGGGGGCTATGGCTACACCTTC. Drawing the rest from reference TRBV7-2 and TRBJ1-2, the complete variable domain is GAGVSQSPSNKVTEKGKDVELRCDPISGHTALYWYRQSLGQGLEFLIYFQGNSAPDKSGLPSDRFSAERTGGSVSTLTIQRTQQEDSAVYLCASRAGTGGYGYTFGSGTRLTVV.

This clone has a single count. J is TRBJ2-3 and V is TRBV4-2, with 13 bases aligning to TRBD2. Germline trimming cut 2 bases from V and 5 bases from J; bases unmatched to any gene: 7. This CDR3 has 17 residues. Germline-derived CDR1 and CDR2 are LGHNA and YNFKEQ. In DNA form, the CDR3 reads TGTGCCAGCAGCCAATCTGCCGGGACTAGCGGGGTAGATACGCAGTATTTT. It codes for CASSQSAGTSGVDTQYF.